Presented here are 25 T cell receptor beta chains from one specimen sequenced in a study of blood T cell repertoires in COVID-19. Clones were sequenced by immunoSEQ multiplex PCR, and TCRdb holds only the in-frame ones, with some missing. The table records 40,000 to 45,000 clones, 75% to 90% of them present only once. Input material: peripheral blood. The receptors were sampled from a man in his forties or fifties with active COVID-19.

The rearrangement uses TRBV7-2 and TRBJ2-1; D gene ambiguous. The CDR3 length is 16 residues. Germline V gene sequence: CDR1 SGHTA, CDR2 FQGNSA. With 2 bases removed from V and 6 bases from J, the gap between germline ends came to 17 bases. The CDR3 loop is CASSLLILTQPNEQFF. In nucleotides, the CDR3 is TGTGCCAGCAGCTTACTTATTTTAACACAGCCCAATGAGCAGTTCTTC. Filled out from reference TRBV7-2 and TRBJ2-1, the complete variable domain reads GAGVSQSPSNKVTEKGKDVELRCDPISGHTALYWYRQSLGQGLEFLIYFQGNSAPDKSGLPSDRFSAERTGGSVSTLTIQRTQQEDSAVYLCASSLLILTQPNEQFFGPGTRLTVL.

The chain recombines TRBV28 with TRBJ1-1, with TRBD1 matching over 7 bases. The junction had 7 bases not matched to a gene; V was cut back by 5 bases and J by 1 base. The length of the CDR3 is 15 residues. Per germline, CDR1 MDHEN and CDR2 SYDVKM. Here the CDR3 DNA reads TGTGCCAGCAGTAAATCCGGGACAGCGAACACTGAAGCTTTCTTT. This sequence encodes CASSKSGTANTEAFF.

The V gene is TRBV18, the J gene TRBJ2-3; 12 positions agree with TRBD2. CDR1 is KGHSH and CDR2 is LQKENI in the germline V gene. The CDR3 covers 17 residues. V dropped 8 bases and J dropped 1; count of bases not matched to a gene: 10. For the CDR3, the DNA is TGTGCCAGCGCAAGGGGGACTAGCGGGTCTGGCACAGATACGCAGTATTTT. The encoded protein is CASARGTSGSGTDTQYF.

This clone was detected a few times. V is TRBV11-1 and J is TRBJ2-7; perhaps TRBD1 as D (6 bases). The CDR3 runs to 16 residues. Trimming left V 2 bases short and J 2 bases short, with 16 bases between. The V gene's germline CDR1 is SGHAT and CDR2 FQDESV (reference sequence). This CDR3 reads CASSLSHSEGAYEQYF. As DNA, the CDR3 is TGTGCCAGCAGCTTATCCCACAGCGAGGGGGCCTACGAGCAGTACTTC.

The V gene is TRBV6-6, the J gene TRBJ2-5, with a possible D match to TRBD1 (6 bases). The CDR3 is 15 amino acids. Germline lookup yields CDR1 MNHNY and CDR2 SVGAGI (reference sequence). Trimming took 5 bases from V and 2 from J, leaving 15 bases between them. The CDR3 is CASSGLGGRQETQYF. Here the CDR3 DNA reads TGTGCCAGCAGTGGGCTAGGGGGTAGGCAAGAGACCCAGTACTTC.

CDR3 region: CASSYGQGAGASTDTQYF. As DNA, the CDR3 is TGTGCCAGCAGCTATGGACAGGGTGCGGGTGCTAGCACAGATACGCAGTATTTT. The chain recombines TRBV13 with TRBJ2-3, with 8 nucleotides matching TRBD1. Germline V lookup: CDR1 PRHDT, CDR2 FYEKMQ (reference sequence). The CDR3 is 18 residues long. The trim removed 4 bases at V and 0 bases at J, leaving 12 bases unmatched. The variable domain in full, with the rest retrieved from reference TRBV13 and TRBJ2-3, is AAGVIQSPRHLIKEKRETATLKCYPIPRHDTVYWYQQGPGQDPQFLISFYEKMQSDKGSIPDRFSAQQFSDYHSELNMSSLELGDSALYFCASSYGQGAGASTDTQYFGPGTRLTVL.

The chain joins TRBV19 to TRBJ2-3; 7 nucleotides agree with TRBD2. Per germline, CDR1 LNHDA and CDR2 SQIVND (reference sequence). Trimming removed 5 bases from V and 0 bases from J; junction bases left unmatched: 2. This CDR3 is built from 14 residues. CDR3: CASSSRESTDTQYF. CDR3 nucleotide sequence: TGTGCCAGTAGTTCGCGGGAGAGCACAGATACGCAGTATTTT.

The chain uses TRBV5-1 and TRBJ1-2, with unresolved D. In germline, CDR1 is SGHRS, CDR2 YFSETQ. Trimming took off 4 bases at V and 4 bases at J, with 17 bases between the two ends. The CDR3 length is 15 residues. The CDR3 region has the DNA TGCGCCAGCAGCCCGGACGGGATGGGAGGCTATGGCTACACCTTC. Amino acid sequence: CASSPDGMGGYGYTF.

The chain employs TRBV6-2 or TRBV6-3 and TRBJ2-5; 8 bases are a match to TRBD1. Germline CDR1 is MNHEY and CDR2 is SVGEGT. V was clipped by 6 bases and J by 5 bases; unmatched bases: 5. The CDR3 covers 13 residues. The DNA for the CDR3 is TGTGCCAGCAGCCCGGACAGGGCTGAGACCCAGTACTTC. It yields the protein CASSPDRAETQYF.

The V gene is TRBV4-2, the J gene TRBJ2-1, with TRBD2 identical over 10 bases. CDR1 and CDR2 from the germline V gene are LGHNA and YNFKEQ. The CDR3 has 18 amino acids. After removal of 6 bases from V and 0 bases from J, the junction contained 11 bases not matched to a gene. This chain's CDR3 is CASREREGTRSSYNEQFF. DNA of the CDR3: TGTGCCAGCAGGGAGCGGGAGGGGACACGAAGCTCCTACAATGAGCAGTTCTTC.

The chain links TRBV5-5 to TRBJ2-5; the match to TRBD2 covers 7 bases. CDR1 and CDR2 from the germline V gene are SGHKS and YYEKEE (reference sequence). The V gene end was trimmed by 0 bases and the J gene end by 4 bases; junction bases not matched to a gene: 12. This CDR3 comprises 17 residues. The CDR3 loop is CASSLGSLAARGETQYF. DNA for the CDR3: TGTGCCAGCAGCTTGGGATCCCTAGCGGCACGAGGAGAGACCCAGTACTTC.

In this sample, this clone turned up a few times. The chain employs TRBV18 and TRBJ1-4; 10 bases are shared with TRBD1. CDR1 KGHSH and CDR2 LQKENI come from the germline V gene. This CDR3 contains 15 residues. The J segment lost 6 bases and the V segment lost 5 bases, leaving 6 bases of the junction unmatched. For the CDR3, the DNA is TGTGCCAGCTCATTGACAGGGGGCGATGATGAAAAACTGTTTTTT. As protein: CASSLTGGDDEKLFF.

The genes are TRBV6-5 and TRBJ1-6; TRBD1 matches at 10 bases. The length of the CDR3 is 16 residues. J gave up 9 bases and V 1 base, and 6 bases lay outside the gene matches. The V gene's germline CDR1 is MNHEY and CDR2 SVGAGI. Here the CDR3 reads CASSYWMGTGVSPLHF. For the CDR3, the DNA is TGTGCCAGCAGTTACTGGATGGGGACAGGGGTTTCACCCCTCCACTTT.

This clone was observed a single time. CDR3 protein: CASSLSKGAGGGADTQYF. The CDR3 nucleotides are TGTGCCAGCAGTTTATCGAAAGGAGCGGGAGGGGGCGCAGATACGCAGTATTTT. V is TRBV27 and J is TRBJ2-3; TRBD2 agrees at 10 bases. Germline loops: CDR1 MNHEY, CDR2 SMNVEV (reference sequence). The CDR3 is made up of 18 amino acids. V was pared by 0 bases and J by 4 bases, with 10 bases of the junction left unmatched.

The rearrangement links TRBV28 to TRBJ2-7; 8 bases map to TRBD1. The germline V gene has CDR1 MDHEN and CDR2 SYDVKM. CDR3 length: 15 amino acids. Trimming at V came to 7 bases and at J to 4 bases, leaving 12 bases not matched to a gene. CDR3 loop: CASTQVQGANYEQYF. CDR3 coding DNA: TGTGCCAGCACCCAGGTTCAGGGGGCGAATTACGAGCAGTACTTC.

This sequence joins TRBV27 and TRBJ2-4; 7 bases agree with TRBD2. The germline V gene has CDR1 MNHEY and CDR2 SMNVEV (reference sequence). The V segment lost 2 bases and the J segment 8 bases; nucleotides outside the gene matches: 3. The CDR3 spans 13 residues. CDR3 sequence: CASSLRGEDIQYF. CDR3 in DNA: TGTGCCAGCAGTTTACGGGGGGAGGACATTCAGTACTTC.

The chain couples TRBV10-2 to TRBJ2-1, with 7 nucleotides matching TRBD1. V lost 6 bases, J lost 9 bases, and 5 bases stayed unmatched. The CDR3 loop spans 12 amino acids. CDR1 is WSHSY, CDR2 SAAADI, per germline. CDR3 sequence: CASSLWDSEQFF. Here the CDR3 DNA reads TGCGCCAGCAGCTTATGGGACAGTGAGCAGTTCTTC.

The genes are TRBV27 and TRBJ2-7; 10 bases fit TRBD2. This CDR3 region has 16 residues. CDR1 and CDR2 (germline): MNHEY, SMNVEV (reference sequence). Trimming removed 4 bases from V and 0 bases from J; junction bases left unmatched: 6. Here the CDR3 DNA reads TGTGCCAGCAGTTCGCTATCTAGCGGGAGCTCCTACGAGCAGTACTTC. Translation gives CASSSLSSGSSYEQYF.

This clone was recorded only once. V is TRBV7-8 and J is TRBJ2-7, with TRBD1 matching 9 bases. The CDR3 totals 15 residues. Germline values: CDR1 SGHVS, CDR2 FQNEAQ. Trimming cost V 2 bases and J 4 bases; bases outside gene matches: 6. CDR3 DNA: TGTGCCAGCAGCTTACCGGACAGGGGCGGGTACGAGCAGTACTTC. It encodes CASSLPDRGGYEQYF.

This chain connects TRBV30 to TRBJ2-5, with no clear D. Trimming took off 5 bases at V and 1 base at J, with 11 bases between the two ends. This CDR3 has 13 amino acids. CDR1 GTSNPN and CDR2 SVGIG come from the germline V gene (reference sequence). This CDR3 reads CAWAQATQETQYF. In DNA form, the CDR3 reads TGTGCCTGGGCCCAAGCTACCCAAGAGACCCAGTACTTC.

This clone was detected only once. V gene TRBV24-1 combines with J gene TRBJ2-1; D perhaps matches TRBD1 (5 bases). This CDR3 is 14 amino acids long. V dropped 2 bases and J dropped 7 bases, with 11 bases sitting between them. In germline, CDR1 is KGHDR, CDR2 SFDVKD. In DNA, the CDR3 is TGTGCCACCAGTGATTGGGGCAGTAGGAATGAGCAGTTCTTC. It codes for CATSDWGSRNEQFF.

This clone occurred once. This chain connects TRBV7-9 to TRBJ2-7, with a weak D call TRBD1 (5 bases). Per germline, CDR1 SEHNR and CDR2 FQNEAQ (reference sequence). The CDR3 runs 12 residues. V was pared by 6 bases and J by 7 bases, with 13 bases between. The CDR3 here is CASSSTGIEQYF. The CDR3, as DNA: TGTGCCAGCAGTTCCACAGGAATTGAGCAGTACTTC.

The chain is built from TRBV19 and TRBJ2-5; a weak D match, TRBD1 (6 bases). The CDR3 loop spans 13 amino acids. V was pared by 6 bases and J by 2 bases, with 10 bases between. Germline CDR1 LNHDA, CDR2 SQIVND (reference sequence). CDR3 nucleotide sequence: TGTGCCAGTAGCGGACAGCCTCAAGAGACCCAGTACTTC. Protein: CASSGQPQETQYF.

The chain employs TRBV29-1 and TRBJ2-1; TRBD2 agrees at 7 bases. The CDR3 loop spans 12 amino acids. CDR1 and CDR2 from the germline V gene are SQVTM and ANQGSEA. V shed 3 bases and J 7 bases; nucleotides not matched to a gene: 3. DNA for the CDR3: TGCAGCGTTGACTTGGGGGGGAATGAGCAGTTCTTC. This encodes CSVDLGGNEQFF.

This clone has only one observation. The CDR3 reads CASELPGDEQYF. In DNA, the CDR3 is TGTGCCAGCGAGTTACCAGGGGACGAGCAGTACTTC. This chain uses TRBV6-5 with TRBJ2-7, with D maybe TRBD1 (6 bases). Germline V gene data show CDR1 as MNHEY and CDR2 as SVGAGI. The ends were cut back, 8 bases at V and 5 bases at J, with 13 bases in the middle. The CDR3 runs 12 residues.